This TCR beta chain was observed in a study of blood T cell repertoires in COVID-19. Study in general: Sites across the United States, Italy and Spain contributed samples from acute and convalescent COVID-19. PBMCs, B-cell-depleted T cells, or T cells were the source of the cDNA or gDNA that made up the material.

TCRdb's copy holds only in-frame clones and misses some; the assay was immunoSEQ multiplex PCR. The data contain 100,000 to 150,000 clones, just over 85% of them seen just once; the ten biggest clones take up about 4.1%. Germline CDR1 SGHRS, CDR2 YFSETQ. Trimming shortened V by 4 bases and J by 8 bases, and 18 bases separated the two germline ends. This CDR3 comprises 14 residues. The chain uses TRBV5-1 and TRBJ2-5; tentative D call: TRBD1 (5 bases). Material for sequencing was peripheral blood. The receptor was isolated from a man aged 35 to 55 with acute or convalescent COVID-19. The CDR3 region is CASSPVAGRITQYF. The CDR3 region has the DNA TGCGCCAGCAGCCCAGTGGCAGGGCGTATAACCCAGTACTTC.